These 23 T cell receptor beta chains were all obtained from the same sample, sequenced in a study of CD8 T cells in ankylosing spondylitis. TCRdb called the 5' RACE reads again in MiXCR, with one record for every CDR3 protein. This repertoire shows 250,000 or so distinct CDR3 sequences, under 12% found once; its top ten account for about 2.5%. The sample was blood, either unsorted or a sorted T cell fraction (not recorded which). The origin of the receptors is a male donor with ankylosing spondylitis or in good health (not recorded which).

The sample holds a few counts of this clonotype. CDR3 bases: TGTGCCAGCAGCTTACGGGCTACAGGCTACAATGAGCAGTTCTTC. Encoded protein: CASSLRATGYNEQFF. The gene calls are TRBV7-9 and TRBJ2-1, with D possibly being TRBD1 (5 bases). Germline V gene sequence: CDR1 SEHNR, CDR2 FQNEAQ (reference sequence). The CDR3 loop spans 15 amino acids. Trimming left V 2 bases short and J 3 bases short, with 11 bases between.

The table lists this clonotype with many counts. V usage is TRBV5-1 and J usage is TRBJ1-2; D is ambiguous. V was clipped by 0 bases and J by 3 bases, with 12 bases between them. CDR1 SGHRS and CDR2 YFSETQ come from the germline V gene. The CDR3 covers 15 residues. CDR3 loop: CASSLEPEPHYGYTF. In nucleotides, the CDR3 is TGCGCCAGCAGCTTGGAACCAGAGCCCCACTATGGCTACACCTTC.

This clonotype has at least ten counts. Germline is not matched at one junction end, which may reflect a read error. The chain couples TRBV20-1 to TRBJ1-6; TRBD1 agrees at 8 bases. The germline V gene encodes CDR1 DFQATT and CDR2 SNEGSKA (reference sequence). This CDR3 has 16 amino acids. CDR3 in DNA: TGCAGCGCTACAGGAGTCGGCACAGGGGGGAATTCACCCCTCCACTTT. The encoded protein is CSATGVGTGGNSPLHF.

The table lists this clonotype with many counts. The chain combines TRBV30 with TRBJ2-3, with 7 nucleotides matching TRBD2. The V gene's germline CDR1 is GTSNPN and CDR2 SVGIG (reference sequence). The CDR3 has 15 residues. Trimming at V came to 2 bases and at J to 3 bases, leaving 8 bases not matched to a gene. CDR3 sequence: CAWSQRGWTTDTQYF. The DNA for the CDR3 is TGTGCCTGGAGTCAGCGGGGATGGACTACAGATACGCAGTATTTT.

This clonotype came up many times. The chain is built from TRBV5-1 and TRBJ2-3, with D hard to call. V was cut by 0 bases and J by 2 bases, with 10 bases left in between. The CDR3 totals 15 residues. Germline CDR1 reads SGHRS; CDR2 reads YFSETQ. CDR3 bases: TGCGCCAGCAGCTTGGTGGCCGACTTCACAGATACGCAGTATTTT. It translates to CASSLVADFTDTQYF.

The chain links TRBV6-1 to TRBJ1-3; 7 positions match TRBD1. Trimming at V came to 6 bases and at J to 0 bases, leaving 11 bases not matched to a gene. Germline CDR1 reads MNHNS; CDR2 reads SASEGT. The CDR3 is made up of 17 amino acids. The CDR3 coding sequence is TGTGCCAGCAGCACAGGGGACGGACTAAACTCTGGAAACACCATATATTTT. Residues: CASSTGDGLNSGNTIYF.

V and J are TRBV29-1 and TRBJ2-6; D possibly corresponds to TRBD1 (6 bases). CDR3 size: 14 residues. The V end lost 5 bases, the J end lost 2 bases, and 10 bases lay between the germline ends. From germline, CDR1 is SQVTM and CDR2 ANQGSEA. The CDR3 region is CSVFSGAGANVLTF. The CDR3 DNA reads as TGCAGCGTTTTTTCAGGGGCTGGGGCCAACGTCCTGACTTTC.

There are many counts of this clonotype. This sequence joins TRBV7-9 and TRBJ2-1; D gene uncertain. V was shortened by 7 bases and J by 4 bases, with 8 bases between the two germline ends. This CDR3 is 12 amino acids long. Germline CDR1 SEHNR, CDR2 FQNEAQ (reference sequence). CDR3 bases: TGTGCCAGCACCCAAACTTACAATGAGCAGTTCTTC. As protein: CASTQTYNEQFF.

This clonotype occurred many times. The chain employs TRBV15 and TRBJ1-5; D is possibly TRBD1 (6 bases). In germline, CDR1 is LNHNV, CDR2 YYDKDF (reference sequence). The CDR3 is made up of 14 amino acids. Trimming took off 6 bases at V and 5 bases at J, with 14 bases between the two ends. The CDR3 protein is CATSLQGRDQPQHF. The CDR3 region has the DNA TGTGCCACCAGTCTACAGGGTAGGGATCAGCCCCAGCATTTT.

This clonotype showed up many times. The chain links TRBV5-1 to TRBJ1-1; no clear D gene. V lost 0 bases to trimming and J lost 0 bases, with 9 bases between them. This CDR3 comprises 15 residues. Germline CDR1 SGHRS, CDR2 YFSETQ. The CDR3 nucleotides read TGCGCCAGCAGCTTGGAGGAAGGGATGAACACTGAAGCTTTCTTT. It codes for CASSLEEGMNTEAFF.

Ten or more counts support this clonotype. V is TRBV5-1 and J is TRBJ2-2, with 8 bases lining up with TRBD1. Germline trimming cut 0 bases from V and 5 bases from J; bases unmatched to any gene: 3. Germline loops: CDR1 SGHRS, CDR2 YFSETQ. The CDR3 is 15 residues long. The CDR3 loop reads CASSLDQGATGELFF. DNA for the CDR3: TGCGCCAGCAGCTTGGACCAGGGGGCAACCGGGGAGCTGTTTTTT. Filled out from reference TRBV5-1 and TRBJ2-2, the complete variable domain reads KAGVTQTPRYLIKTRGQQVTLSCSPISGHRSVSWYQQTPGQGLQFLFEYFSETQRNKGNFPGRFSGRQFSNSRSEMNVSTLELGDSALYLCASSLDQGATGELFFGEGSRLTVL.

This clonotype was counted at least ten times. The chain couples TRBV6-6 to TRBJ1-3, with no clear D. Per germline, CDR1 MNHNY and CDR2 SVGAGI (reference sequence). The ends were cut back, 7 bases at V and 8 bases at J, with 9 bases in the middle. The CDR3 extends over 11 amino acids. This CDR3 is CASTDSYTIYF. The CDR3 nucleotides read TGTGCCAGCACGGATTCGTACACCATATATTTT.

V gene TRBV11-2 combines with J gene TRBJ1-2; D not resolved. V lost 0 bases, J lost 3 bases, and 14 bases lay in between. CDR1 SGHAT and CDR2 FQNNGV come from the germline V gene. The CDR3 loop spans 16 amino acids. CDR3 amino acids: CASSLDRRSGDYGYTF. The CDR3 nucleotides are TGTGCCAGCAGCTTAGACCGTCGCTCCGGTGACTATGGCTACACCTTC.

This clonotype occurred many times. This sequence joins TRBV20-1 and TRBJ2-1; TRBD1 or TRBD2 may be the D gene (6 bases each). V dropped 6 bases and J dropped 5 bases, with 23 bases sitting between them. The CDR3 has 16 residues. Per germline, CDR1 DFQATT and CDR2 SNEGSKA (reference sequence). This CDR3 is CSATSPGALGNNEQFF. The CDR3 nucleotides are TGCAGTGCAACCTCCCCGGGGGCGTTGGGGAACAATGAGCAGTTCTTC.

This clonotype was observed at least ten times. The chain carries TRBV5-1 and TRBJ1-2; 9 bases align to TRBD1. The CDR3 is made up of 17 amino acids. Germline CDR1 is SGHRS and CDR2 is YFSETQ. Trimming took 3 bases from V and 1 from J; bases not matched to a gene: 10. This CDR3 is CASSWGTGLPHNYGYTF. The CDR3 DNA follows: TGCGCCAGCAGCTGGGGGACAGGGCTGCCCCATAACTATGGCTACACCTTC.

This chain connects TRBV6-1 to TRBJ2-7; D perhaps matches TRBD1 (5 bases). V dropped 4 bases and J dropped 1 base, with 11 bases sitting between them. Per germline, CDR1 MNHNS and CDR2 SASEGT. The length of the CDR3 is 14 residues. The CDR3 DNA is TGTGCCAGCAGTGTTCAGGGCTCTTCCTACGAGCAGTACTTC. It encodes CASSVQGSSYEQYF.

The chain uses TRBV3-1 and TRBJ2-1; tentatively, D is TRBD2 (6 bases). The CDR3 runs to 17 residues. Germline V gives CDR1 LGHDT, CDR2 YNNKEL (reference sequence). V lost 4 bases and J 0 bases, leaving 16 bases between the germline ends. This CDR3 is CASSLSLGGFSYNEQFF. CDR3 DNA: TGTGCCAGCAGCCTTAGCCTGGGGGGATTCTCCTACAATGAGCAGTTCTTC.

This clonotype has at least ten counts. The chain uses TRBV12-3 or TRBV12-4 and TRBJ1-2; TRBD1 might be the D (5 bases). The CDR3 is 14 residues long. V was shortened by 5 bases and J by 2 bases, with 12 bases between the two germline ends. CDR3 DNA: TGTGCCAGCAGTAGGCCCAGGGACAACTATGGCTACACCTTC. Amino acids: CASSRPRDNYGYTF.

The sample holds a few counts of this clonotype. CDR3 sequence: CASSQSELATYNEQFF. DNA of the CDR3: TGTGCCAGCTCACAAAGTGAGCTAGCGACCTACAATGAGCAGTTCTTC. This sequence joins TRBV18 and TRBJ2-1; weak D call: TRBD2 (6 bases). Trimming pared 4 bases from V and 2 bases from J, leaving 15 bases between. The germline CDR1 and CDR2 sequences are KGHSH and LQKENI. This CDR3 is 16 amino acids long.

This clonotype was found a few times. The chain uses TRBV4-1 and TRBJ1-2; possibly TRBD1 for D (6 bases). V was pared by 1 base and J by 4 bases, with 19 bases between. This CDR3 is 17 amino acids long. Germline-derived CDR1 and CDR2 are MGHRA and YSYEKL. The CDR3 sequence: CASSQVDDPGAPYGYTF. The CDR3 DNA sequence: TGCGCCAGCAGCCAAGTGGACGATCCGGGGGCCCCCTATGGCTACACCTTC.

This clonotype was found many times. This chain joins TRBV10-3 and TRBJ1-5; D is perhaps TRBD1 (6 bases). Germline V CDR1 and CDR2: ENHRY, SYGVKD. The CDR3 covers 14 residues. Deletions cut 3 bases from V and 11 bases from J, with 17 bases between. CDR3 residues: CAISDSRGAETQHF. The CDR3 nucleotides read TGTGCCATCAGTGACTCCCGGGGGGCTGAAACCCAGCATTTT.

The sample holds many counts of this clonotype. The chain uses TRBV10-3 and TRBJ1-1; a weak D match, TRBD1 (5 bases). There are 13 residues in the CDR3. Germline V gene sequence: CDR1 ENHRY, CDR2 SYGVKD. The ends were cut back, 0 bases at V and 11 bases at J, with 13 bases in the middle. The CDR3 DNA is TGTGCCATCAGTGAGTCGCAGGGAGGTGGCGCTTTCTTT. It translates to CAISESQGGGAFF.

This clonotype was picked up many times. The V and J genes are TRBV24-1 and TRBJ2-1; no definite D call. There are 14 residues in the CDR3. The V end lost 3 bases, the J end lost 6 bases, and 11 bases lay between the germline ends. Germline V gene sequence: CDR1 KGHDR, CDR2 SFDVKD. The DNA of the CDR3 is TGTGCCACCAGTGATAGCTTAAAGAGCAATGAGCAGTTCTTC. Amino acid sequence: CATSDSLKSNEQFF.